Given below is one TCR beta chain in context. Its matching antigen is unknown. This sample was included in a study of vaccination and CD4 T cells after COVID-19. Study at large: Median time from COVID diagnosis to post-COVID sampling was more than 95 days (35 to 161).

The assay that was used to sequence DNA from cultured CD4+ T cells was the Oncomine TCR Beta short-read assay. Genomic DNA was extracted from cultured CD4+ T cells. TCRdb fed the PCR reads into MiXCR, producing one record per CDR3 protein. The table shows some 21,000 distinct CDR3 sequences, with 60% occurring only once. Study findings and constraints: Looking at convalescent patients, 304 of their 307 vaccine-specific clones were spike mono-reactive. In convalescent patients, a median roughly 86% of reactive clones appeared only post-vaccination.

CDR3 size: 14 residues. Trimming removed 5 bases from V and 5 bases from J, with 15 bases in between. The germline CDR1 and CDR2 sequences are MNHEY and SMNVEV (reference sequence). Stated treatment: approximately 9-day PBMC culture with coronavirus spike peptide pools or control peptides (ViraFEST assay). This chain links TRBV27 with TRBJ2-5; the D gene is possibly TRBD2 (6 bases). The clonotype was recovered from a human donor who received a COVID-19 vaccine. Sequenced here: CD4+ T cells from blood, cultured in vitro, sampled after SARS-CoV-2 vaccination. The CDR3 bases are TGTGCCAGCAGTCTAACCCCCAGCGGGGAGACCCAGTACTTC. This codes for CASSLTPSGETQYF.